The sequence of this TCR beta chain was determined in a study of T cell repertoires in cytomegalovirus infection. As for the study in general: Used in the study were CMV epitopes, some recently identified and HLA-C-restricted, others well-studied and HLA-B-restricted. Study results and limitations: Dominating the ex vivo response were TCR beta clonotypes that were CMV-specific and HLA-C-restricted.

The germline CDR1 and CDR2 sequences are SGHTA and FQGNSA. CDR3 length: 13 residues. The V gene end was trimmed by 6 bases and the J gene end by 7 bases; junction bases not matched to a gene: 7. TCRdb independently ran MiXCR on the reads; one entry per CDR3 protein. The sample lists 250,000 to 400,000 distinct CDR3 sequences, just under 25% seen once, with about an eighth in the top ten. In this sample, this clonotype turned up a few times. Its antigen is unknown. The receptor was isolated from a human donor in good health (CMV status not recorded). Some clones in this sample may be carry-over from other donors' samples. The sample consisted of cultured PBMCs, taken from culture after CMV antigen stimulation. The chain is built from TRBV7-2 and TRBJ1-1, with 8 bases matching TRBD1. In DNA, the CDR3 is TGTGCCAGCAGGCGGGACAGGCAGGGTGAAGCTTTCTTT. Amino acid sequence: CASRRDRQGEAFF.